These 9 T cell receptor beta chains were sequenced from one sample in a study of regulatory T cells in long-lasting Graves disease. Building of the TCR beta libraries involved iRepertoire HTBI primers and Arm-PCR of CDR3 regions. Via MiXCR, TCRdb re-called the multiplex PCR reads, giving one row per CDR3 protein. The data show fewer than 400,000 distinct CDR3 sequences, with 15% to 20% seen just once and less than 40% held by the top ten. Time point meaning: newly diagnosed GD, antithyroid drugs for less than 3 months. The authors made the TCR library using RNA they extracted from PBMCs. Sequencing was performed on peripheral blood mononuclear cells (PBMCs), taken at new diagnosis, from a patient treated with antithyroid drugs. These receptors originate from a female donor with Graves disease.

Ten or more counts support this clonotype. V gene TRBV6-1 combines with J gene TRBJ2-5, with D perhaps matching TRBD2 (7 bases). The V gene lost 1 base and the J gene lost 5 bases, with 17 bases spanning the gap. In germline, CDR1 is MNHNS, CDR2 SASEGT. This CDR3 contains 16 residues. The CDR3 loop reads CASSEDGGGGAETQYF. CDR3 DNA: TGTGCCAGCAGTGAAGACGGGGGAGGGGGAGCGGAGACCCAGTACTTC.

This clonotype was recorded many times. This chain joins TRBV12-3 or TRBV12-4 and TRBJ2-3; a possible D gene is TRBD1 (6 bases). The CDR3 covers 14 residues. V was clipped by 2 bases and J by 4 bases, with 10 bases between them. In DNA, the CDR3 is TGTGCCAGCAGTTTAACAGGGTACGCAGATACGCAGTATTTT. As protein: CASSLTGYADTQYF.

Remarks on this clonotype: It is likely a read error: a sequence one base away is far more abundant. CDR3 residues: CASSERTGFDYTF. CDR3 nucleotide sequence: TGTGCCAGCAGTGAACGCACAGGCTTCGACTACACCTTC. The chain has TRBV2 and TRBJ2-4, with TRBD1 as a possible D gene (5 bases). The J call is in doubt because the DNA end fits TRBJ1-2 better. The CDR3 covers 13 residues. CDR1 is SNHLY and CDR2 is FYNNEI in the germline V gene.

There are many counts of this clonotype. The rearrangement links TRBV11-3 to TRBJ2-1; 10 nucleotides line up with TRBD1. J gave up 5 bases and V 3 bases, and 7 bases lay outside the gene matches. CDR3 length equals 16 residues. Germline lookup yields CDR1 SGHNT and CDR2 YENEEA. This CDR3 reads CASSFATGTGDNEQFF. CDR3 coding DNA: TGTGCCAGCAGCTTCGCCACCGGGACAGGGGACAATGAGCAGTTCTTC.

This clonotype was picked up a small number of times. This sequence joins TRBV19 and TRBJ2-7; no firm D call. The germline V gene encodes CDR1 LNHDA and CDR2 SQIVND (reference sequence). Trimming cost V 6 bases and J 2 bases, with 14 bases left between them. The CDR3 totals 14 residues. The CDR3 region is CASSRTETTYEQYF. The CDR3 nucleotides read TGTGCCAGTAGCCGGACGGAGACAACCTACGAGCAGTACTTC.

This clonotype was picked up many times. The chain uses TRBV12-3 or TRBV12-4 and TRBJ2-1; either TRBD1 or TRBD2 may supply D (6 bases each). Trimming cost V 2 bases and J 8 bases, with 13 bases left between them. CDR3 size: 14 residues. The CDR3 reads CASSLLVGGDEQFF. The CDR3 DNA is TGTGCCAGCAGTTTATTAGTGGGGGGCGATGAGCAGTTCTTC.

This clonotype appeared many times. CDR3 sequence: CLGRASGEKLFF. In DNA form, the CDR3 reads TGCCTAGGGAGGGCGTCTGGTGAAAAACTGTTTTTT. The chain combines TRBV20-1 with TRBJ1-4; D remains unclear. Germline V gene sequence: CDR1 DFQATT, CDR2 SNEGSKA (reference sequence). This CDR3 has 12 residues.

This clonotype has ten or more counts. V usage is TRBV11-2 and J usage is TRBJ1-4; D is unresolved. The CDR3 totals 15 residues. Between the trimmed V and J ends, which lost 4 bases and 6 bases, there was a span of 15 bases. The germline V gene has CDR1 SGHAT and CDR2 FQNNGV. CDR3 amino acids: CASSSGTPGHEKLFF. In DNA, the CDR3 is TGTGCCAGCAGCTCGGGTACCCCGGGTCATGAAAAACTGTTTTTT.

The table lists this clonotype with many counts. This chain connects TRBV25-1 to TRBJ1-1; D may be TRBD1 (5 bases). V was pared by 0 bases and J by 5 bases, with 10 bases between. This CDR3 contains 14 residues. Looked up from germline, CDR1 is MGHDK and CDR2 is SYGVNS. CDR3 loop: CASSEYQGGTEAFF. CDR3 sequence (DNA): TGTGCCAGCAGTGAATATCAGGGAGGGACTGAAGCTTTCTTT.